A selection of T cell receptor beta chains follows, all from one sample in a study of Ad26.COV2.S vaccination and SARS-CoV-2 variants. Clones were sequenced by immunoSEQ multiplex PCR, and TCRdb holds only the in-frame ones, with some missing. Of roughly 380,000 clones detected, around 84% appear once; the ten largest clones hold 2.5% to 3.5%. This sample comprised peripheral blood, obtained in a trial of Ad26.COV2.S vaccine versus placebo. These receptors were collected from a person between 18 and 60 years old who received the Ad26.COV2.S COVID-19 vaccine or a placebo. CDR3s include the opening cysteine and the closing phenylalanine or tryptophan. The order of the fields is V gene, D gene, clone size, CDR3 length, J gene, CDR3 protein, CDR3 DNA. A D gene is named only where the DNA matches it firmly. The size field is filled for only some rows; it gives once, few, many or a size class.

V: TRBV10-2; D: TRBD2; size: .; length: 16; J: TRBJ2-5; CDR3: CASRGAGGQTGETQYF; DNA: TGCGCCAGCAGAGGAGCGGGGGGCCAAACCGGGGAGACCCAGTACTTC
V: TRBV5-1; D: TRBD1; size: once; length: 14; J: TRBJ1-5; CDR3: CASSLTGGGQPQHF; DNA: TGCGCCAGCAGCTTAACAGGGGGCGGTCAGCCCCAGCATTTT
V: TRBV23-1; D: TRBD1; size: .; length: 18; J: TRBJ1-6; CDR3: CASSHPGQESSYNSPLHF; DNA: TGCGCCAGCAGTCACCCGGGACAGGAGAGCTCCTATAATTCACCCCTCCACTTT
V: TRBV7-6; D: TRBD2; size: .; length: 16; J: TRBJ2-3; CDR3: CASSLRWGEGLDTQYF; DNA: TGTGCCAGCAGCTTACGTTGGGGGGAGGGCCTAGATACGCAGTATTTT
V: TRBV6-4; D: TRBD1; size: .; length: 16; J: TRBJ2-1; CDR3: CASSDFPGGFSNEQFF; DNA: TGTGCCAGCAGTGACTTTCCAGGGGGCTTTAGTAATGAGCAGTTCTTC
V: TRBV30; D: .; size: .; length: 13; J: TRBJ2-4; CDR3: CAWSNSGRDIQYF; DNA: TGTGCCTGGAGTAATAGCGGCCGGGACATTCAGTACTTC
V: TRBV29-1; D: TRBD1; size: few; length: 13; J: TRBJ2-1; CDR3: CSVETGVRNEQFF; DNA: TGCAGCGTTGAGACAGGGGTCCGAAATGAGCAGTTCTTC
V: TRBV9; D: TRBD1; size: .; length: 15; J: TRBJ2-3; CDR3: CASSVGDRGPDTQYF; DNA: TGTGCCAGCAGCGTAGGGGACAGGGGACCAGATACGCAGTATTTT
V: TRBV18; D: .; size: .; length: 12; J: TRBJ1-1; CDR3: CASSPPTGEAFF; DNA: TGTGCCAGCTCACCACCGACCGGTGAAGCTTTCTTT
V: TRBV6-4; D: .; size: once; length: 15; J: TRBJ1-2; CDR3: CASSARPDSPYGYTF; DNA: TGTGCCAGCAGTGCCCGACCGGACAGCCCCTATGGCTACACCTTC
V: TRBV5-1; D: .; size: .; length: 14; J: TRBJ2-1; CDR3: CASSFYGQNNEQFF; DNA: TGCGCCAGCAGCTTTTACGGACAGAACAATGAGCAGTTCTTC
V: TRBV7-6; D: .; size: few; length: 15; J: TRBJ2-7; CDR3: CASSRARESSYEQYF; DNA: TGTGCCAGCAGCCGTGCCCGGGAAAGCTCCTACGAGCAGTACTTC
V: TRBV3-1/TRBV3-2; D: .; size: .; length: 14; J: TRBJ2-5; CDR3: CASSQPFRGETQYF; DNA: TGTGCCAGCAGCCAACCTTTTAGAGGAGAGACCCAGTACTTC
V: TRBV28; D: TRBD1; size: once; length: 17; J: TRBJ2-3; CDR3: CASSSPTGATSTDTQYF; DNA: TGTGCCAGCAGTTCTCCGACAGGGGCGACTAGCACAGATACGCAGTATTTT
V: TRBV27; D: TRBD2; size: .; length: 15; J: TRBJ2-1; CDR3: CASSFQAGYYNEQFF; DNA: TGTGCCAGCAGTTTTCAAGCGGGGTACTACAATGAGCAGTTCTTC
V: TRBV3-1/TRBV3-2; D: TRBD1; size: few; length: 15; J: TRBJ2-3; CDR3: CASSRPTGATDTQYF; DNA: TGTGCCAGCAGCCGACCGACAGGGGCCACAGATACGCAGTATTTT
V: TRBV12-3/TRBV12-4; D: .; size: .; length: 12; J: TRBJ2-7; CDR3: CASSQQGYEQYF; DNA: TGTGCCAGCAGTCAACAGGGCTACGAGCAGTACTTC
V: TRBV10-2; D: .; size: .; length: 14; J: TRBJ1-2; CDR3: CASSVNGGGYGYTF; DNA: TGCGCCAGCAGTGTAAACGGGGGTGGCTATGGCTACACCTTC
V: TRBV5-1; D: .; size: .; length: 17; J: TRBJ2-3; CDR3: CASSLVVMGGAGDTQYF; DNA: TGCGCCAGCAGCTTGGTTGTGATGGGCGGGGCGGGGGATACGCAGTATTTT
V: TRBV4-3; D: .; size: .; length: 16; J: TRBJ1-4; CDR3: CASSHFNRDGNEKLFF; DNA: TGCGCCAGCAGCCATTTTAACAGGGATGGAAATGAAAAACTGTTTTTT
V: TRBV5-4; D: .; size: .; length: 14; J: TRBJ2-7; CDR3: CASSWGTGSREQYF; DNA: TGTGCCAGCAGCTGGGGGACGGGGTCTAGGGAGCAGTACTTC
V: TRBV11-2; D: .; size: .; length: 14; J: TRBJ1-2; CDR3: CASSFGTSNYGYTF; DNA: TGTGCCAGCAGCTTCGGGACATCTAACTATGGCTACACCTTC
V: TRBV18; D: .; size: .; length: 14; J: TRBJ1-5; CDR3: CASSTAVSNQPQHF; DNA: TGTGCCAGCTCTACGGCAGTTAGCAATCAGCCCCAGCATTTT
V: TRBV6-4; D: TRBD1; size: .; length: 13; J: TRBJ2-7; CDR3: CASSDSDRDEQYF; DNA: TGTGCCAGCAGTGACTCGGACAGGGACGAGCAGTACTTC
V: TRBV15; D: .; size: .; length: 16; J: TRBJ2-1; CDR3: CATSRDRETSYMEQFF; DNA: TGTGCCACCAGCAGAGATCGAGAGACTTCCTACATGGAGCAGTTCTTC
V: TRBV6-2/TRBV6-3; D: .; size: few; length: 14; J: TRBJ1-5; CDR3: CASSYSSAWQPQHF; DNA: TGTGCCAGCAGTTACTCGTCAGCGTGGCAGCCCCAGCATTTT
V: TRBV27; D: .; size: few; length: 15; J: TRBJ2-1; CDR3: CASSPPGELYNEQFF; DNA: TGTGCCAGCAGTCCCCCGGGAGAGCTCTACAATGAGCAGTTCTTC
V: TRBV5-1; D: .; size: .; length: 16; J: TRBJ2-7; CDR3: CASSLGGGAPTYEQYF; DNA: TGCGCCAGCAGCTTGGGCGGTGGGGCACCGACCTACGAGCAGTACTTC
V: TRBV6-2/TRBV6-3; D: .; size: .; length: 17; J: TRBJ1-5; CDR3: CASSYSPTYRRGQPQHF; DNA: TGTGCCAGCAGTTACTCGCCGACATATCGAAGGGGTCAGCCCCAGCATTTT
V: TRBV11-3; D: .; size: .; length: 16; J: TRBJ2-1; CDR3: CASSFEGSAPYNEQFF; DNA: TGTGCCAGCAGCTTCGAGGGGTCCGCCCCTTACAATGAGCAGTTCTTC
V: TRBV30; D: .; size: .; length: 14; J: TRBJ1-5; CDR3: CAWSGGRGVQPQHF; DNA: TGTGCCTGGAGTGGGGGCAGGGGTGTCCAGCCCCAGCATTTT
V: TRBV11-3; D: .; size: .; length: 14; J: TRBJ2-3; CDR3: CASSLDQLSDTQYF; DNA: TGTGCCAGCAGCTTAGATCAATTGTCAGATACGCAGTATTTT
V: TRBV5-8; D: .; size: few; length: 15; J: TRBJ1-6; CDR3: CASSLEVSYNSPLHF; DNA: TGTGCCAGCAGCTTGGAAGTCTCCTATAATTCACCCCTCCACTTT
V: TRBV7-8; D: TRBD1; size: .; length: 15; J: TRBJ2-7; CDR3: CASSLMGQSSYEQYF; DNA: TGTGCCAGCAGCTTAATGGGACAGAGCTCCTACGAGCAGTACTTC
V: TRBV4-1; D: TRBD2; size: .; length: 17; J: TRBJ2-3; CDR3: CASSQDWGRASTDTQYF; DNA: TGCGCCAGCAGCCAAGATTGGGGGAGGGCTAGCACAGATACGCAGTATTTT
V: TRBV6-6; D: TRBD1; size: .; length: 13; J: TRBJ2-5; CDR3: CASSSGQEETQYF; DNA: TGTGCCAGCAGTAGCGGACAGGAAGAGACCCAGTACTTC
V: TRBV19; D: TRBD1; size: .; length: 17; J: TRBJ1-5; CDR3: CASSIARTGQFNQPQHF; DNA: TGTGCCAGTAGTATAGCGAGGACAGGGCAATTCAATCAGCCCCAGCATTTT
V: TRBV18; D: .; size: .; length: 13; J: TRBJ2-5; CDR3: CASSPVGGETQYF; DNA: TGTGCCAGCTCACCCGTGGGTGGGGAGACCCAGTACTTC
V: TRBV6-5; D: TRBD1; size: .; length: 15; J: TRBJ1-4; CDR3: CASSKSTGGVEKLFF; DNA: TGTGCCAGCAGTAAGTCGACAGGGGGCGTTGAAAAACTGTTTTTT
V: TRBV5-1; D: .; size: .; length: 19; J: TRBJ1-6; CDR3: CASSLDTPDSYSYNSPLHF; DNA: TGCGCCAGCAGCTTGGATACCCCCGATTCGTACTCCTATAATTCACCCCTCCACTTT
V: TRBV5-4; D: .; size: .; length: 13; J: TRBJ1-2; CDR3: CASSLEGYYGYTF; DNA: TGTGCCAGCAGCTTGGAGGGATACTATGGCTACACCTTC
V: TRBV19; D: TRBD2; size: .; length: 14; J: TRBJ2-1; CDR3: CASSRLAGANEQFF; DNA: TGTGCCAGTAGTAGACTAGCGGGAGCAAATGAGCAGTTCTTC
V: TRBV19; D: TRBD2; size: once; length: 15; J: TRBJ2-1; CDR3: CASSIGRGFYNEQFF; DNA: TGTGCCAGTAGTATCGGGCGGGGGTTCTACAATGAGCAGTTCTTC
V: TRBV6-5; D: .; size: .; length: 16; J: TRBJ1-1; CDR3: CASSYPMKGGRTEAFF; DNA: TGTGCCAGCAGTTACCCGATGAAGGGGGGAAGAACTGAAGCTTTCTTT
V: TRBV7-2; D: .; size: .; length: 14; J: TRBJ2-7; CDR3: CASSLGGWGYEQYF; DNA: TGTGCCAGCAGCTTAGGAGGGTGGGGGTACGAGCAGTACTTC
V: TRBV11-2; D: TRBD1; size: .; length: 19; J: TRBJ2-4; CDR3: CASSLRGQPIALAKNIQYF; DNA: TGTGCCAGCAGCTTACGGGGACAGCCTATCGCTCTAGCCAAAAACATTCAGTACTTC
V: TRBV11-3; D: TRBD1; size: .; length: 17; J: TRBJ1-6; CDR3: CASSLDPDRGRISPLHF; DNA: TGTGCCAGCAGCTTAGATCCCGACAGGGGGCGGATTTCACCCCTCCACTTT